This T cell receptor beta chain was documented in a study of T-cell memory formation after mild COVID-19. About the research overall: Largely donor-specific sequence clusters came from two donors. Broader study findings: A balance of CD4 and CD8 characterized clones contracting day 15 to 85, whereas later expanders leaned CD4+. The finding that pre-infection memory included some responding clones suggested that cross-reactive memory joined.

In TCRdb, the 5' RACE reads were re-called with MiXCR into one record per CDR3 protein. The sample has some 250,000 distinct CDR3 sequences; more than 15% are singletons. The germline CDR1 and CDR2 sequences are SGHTA and FQGTGA. The CDR3 totals 14 residues. The germline V and J ends were trimmed by 7 bases and 1 base, with 13 bases remaining between them. This clonotype was seen more than once but under ten times. As yet, its antigen is unknown. Sequencing was carried out using PBMCs or a T cell subset sorted from them (not recorded which). The sequence came from a man between 18 and 35 years old who had mild COVID-19 (a few samples of this study predate the infection). Cell type and time point are not known. The chain links TRBV7-3 to TRBJ1-1; D gene uncertain. CDR3 sequence reads: CASKLYSANTEAFF. The CDR3 DNA is TGTGCCAGCAAACTATATTCAGCGAACACTGAAGCTTTCTTT.